What follows describes a single T cell receptor beta chain. A read error may account for a junction end that differs from germline. The sample comes from a study of blood T cell repertoires in COVID-19. On the study more broadly: There were acute and convalescent COVID-19 samples, and they came from the United States, Italy and Spain.

Per the authors' pipeline: For nucleated cells, counts were estimated from reference gene primer amplification. Data came from immunoSEQ multiplex PCR; TCRdb stores just in-frame clones and leaves some out. D and trimming were read from the DNA, whereas the V and J calls and clone size are those reported in that table. The table lists about 40,000 clones, around 87% of them singletons. This CDR3 has 13 residues. Germline V lookup: CDR1 SGHNT, CDR2 YENEEA. Material: peripheral blood. The gene calls are TRBV11-3 and TRBJ2-5; TRBD2 matches at 7 bases. This sequence was found in a man aged 50-60 years in a cohort sampled during active COVID-19. CDR3 sequence reads: CACSLWGGETQYF. DNA of the CDR3: TGTGCCTGCAGCTTATGGGGGGGGGAGACCCAGTACTTC.